The source of this T cell receptor (beta chain) is a study of cytomegalovirus exposure and HLA in healthy donors. Across the study: Of several hundred genotyped donors, 70% to 85% clustered with self-reported Caucasian donors. Study-wide results and limits: What was likely a sequencing artifact was a cluster of highly shared sequence variants. Productive rates of about 90% or about 30% were seen for most TCR beta V segments in an earlier analysis. The records held CMV serostatus as the only immune exposure information.

Worth noting for this clone: Antigen unknown.

PCR was performed using 60 Vbeta and 13 Jbeta primers. Generated by immunoSEQ multiplex PCR, the TCRdb table keeps only in-frame clones and is missing some. The sample lists over 120,000 clones, approximately 82% occurring once. This TCR was recovered from a woman aged 60-70 years in good health and CMV-seropositive. The sample taken for sequencing was PBMCs.

The CDR3 DNA reads as TGTGCCAGCAGTGAAGGAGGCAGGGGGAGGTCGACTGAAGCTTTCTTT. It encodes CASSEGGRGRSTEAFF. The rearrangement uses TRBV6-1 and TRBJ1-1, with 7 bases lining up with TRBD1. Per germline, CDR1 MNHNS and CDR2 SASEGT. The CDR3 loop spans 16 amino acids. V dropped 1 base and J dropped 5; count of bases not matched to a gene: 10.